Described below is a single TCR beta chain sequence and its context. The antigen remains undetermined. This record belongs to a study of T cell responses to AZD1222 COVID-19 vaccine. About the study: Investigators merged groups given second doses at roughly 4 or roughly 12 weeks.

Profiled with immunoSEQ multiplex PCR; TCRdb holds only in-frame clones, not every one. Among about 94,000 clones listed, roughly 84% were seen once. Study-level findings and limits: Most donors were white British and more were female, and clonal diversity was possibly underestimated. The repertoires were collected only after the peak T cell response.

Trimming stripped 0 bases from V and 4 bases from J, with 3 bases between. The CDR3 totals 12 residues. Per the germline V gene, CDR1 is LGHNA and CDR2 is YSLEER. The source is an adult in good health. The material was peripheral blood, obtained on day 0 of AZD1222 vaccination. The chain links TRBV4-3 to TRBJ1-2; D remains unclear. CDR3 sequence (DNA): TGCGCCAGCAGCCAAGATGGCTATGGCTACACCTTC. Protein sequence: CASSQDGYGYTF.